The entry below describes one T cell receptor (beta chain). This clonotype was counted at least ten times. This receptor's antigen is unknown. There are no base qualities to consult, and no much larger clone falls within one base. The library was generated by 5' RACE. TCRdb lists the instrument as NextSeq 500. In the TCR library protocol, a unique molecular identifier was attached to each TCR cDNA molecule so that PCR and sequencing errors could be corrected. In the paper's pipeline: TCR identification, UMI-based error correction and CDR3 extraction were performed with Decombinator tools. Expanded TCRs were defined as those above a frequency of 2 per 1,000, corresponding to the top 1% of the tumor frequency distribution. Renyi diversity was computed with the R vegan package after each repertoire had been subsampled 100 times to 5,000 TCRs. CDR3 similarity networks were constructed using string-kernel similarity of amino acid triplets, with links drawn between CDR3s whose pairwise similarity was above 0.82. TCRdb itself trimmed the public reads at Q25 with fastp, ran MiXCR and retained productive beta chains. Each CDR3 protein appears once, grouped with its most common genes and DNA. It is TCRdb's table, rather than the study itself, that gives the V and J calls and clone size. The sample table holds around 110,000 distinct CDR3 sequences, of which 12% were seen once. The ten top clones hold 16% of the sample.

Per the publication, the time point label means: blood at routine non-recurrence follow-up after resection. For TCR sequencing, whole RNA was extracted from tumor and nontumor lung tissue, or from cryopreserved PBMC samples, and no cell sorting was done. Only patients for whom sufficient RNA was available from at least two tumor regions were selected for TCR sequencing. Including cysteine and phenylalanine, the CDR3 has 12 amino acids. Only the CDR3 region is kept as DNA, spanning 36 bases read in frame from base 1. The germline V gene provides CDR1 SQVTM and CDR2 ANQGSEA. V gives up 3 bases and J gives up 1 base, and the segment between their germline ends measures 7 bases. The data were taken from a study of spatial heterogeneity in lung cancer (dated by TCRdb to between 2018 and 2020). Describing the broader study: Samples were obtained from 72 patients with early-stage, untreated non-small cell lung cancer from the lung TRACERx cohort. In non-small cell lung cancer, the study made a quantitative comparison of TCR alpha and beta repertoires among multiple tumor regions, matched nontumor lung and blood. Beta-chain transcripts were consistently detected in greater numbers than alpha-chain transcripts, which likely reflects a higher abundance of beta-chain transcripts. Both alpha and beta chains were TCR-sequenced in 220 or so tumor regions, around 64 matched nontumor lung samples and more than 50 PBMC samples obtained at surgery. In the raw uncorrected reads, each unique combination of TCR and UMI appeared more than ten times on average. Follow-up PBMC samples were sequenced whenever available, and the median time to follow-up was 2 to 3 years after resection. The study linked features of the TCR repertoire to counts of nonsynonymous mutations, which were determined by whole-exome sequencing of tumor tissue.

What the study reported, not specific to this receptor: Comparisons of baseline and follow-up blood repertoires included only 14 patients. Confirming at a functional level the hypothesis that regional TCRs recognize regional mutations was considered to require additional single-cell paired TCR alpha and beta sequencing. Ubiquitous expanded tumor TCRs were detected in blood more often at tumor resection than at routine follow-up.

This specimen was PBMCs, taken at follow-up. In this chain, TRBV29-1 is recombined with TRBJ2-7; D gene: possibly TRBD2, on 5 matching bases. The sequence derives from a male donor with early-stage non-small cell lung cancer. The CDR3 protein sequence reads: CSVDGNSYEQYF. The nucleotide sequence reads as follows: TGCAGCGTTGACGGGAATTCCTACGAGCAGTACTTC.